This T cell receptor beta chain was recovered during a study of human T cells and chemical hapten exposure. Germline V gene lookup returns CDR1 SGHDT and CDR2 YYEEEE. Trimming took 1 base from V and 2 from J, leaving 14 bases between them. The CDR3 runs to 16 residues. TCRdb passed the RACE reads through MiXCR, listing each CDR3 protein once. The sample lists some 340,000 distinct CDR3 sequences; about 7% were seen once. The time point here: patch test 1, 2 weeks after DPC sensitization. Treatment: therapeutic diphenylcyclopropenone sensitization with weekly scalp DPC. This clonotype was observed a handful of times.

The V and J genes are TRBV5-6 and TRBJ2-3, with D possibly being TRBD2 (5 bases). The sequence was collected from a woman under 30 with alopecia areata. Some clones in this sample may be carry-over from other donors' samples. The sample in question was whole blood, obtained in connection with sensitization to the hapten diphenylcyclopropenone (DPC). The CDR3 sequence: CASSLNAGSSTDTQYF. DNA for the CDR3: TGTGCCAGCAGCTTGAATGCGGGCAGCTCCACAGATACGCAGTATTTT. The full variable domain, its missing parts supplied by reference TRBV5-6 and TRBJ2-3, is DAGVTQSPTHLIKTRGQQVTLRCSPKSGHDTVSWYQQALGQGPQFIFQYYEEEERQRGNFPDRFSGHQFPNYSSELNVNALLLGDSALYLCASSLNAGSSTDTQYFGPGTRLTVL.